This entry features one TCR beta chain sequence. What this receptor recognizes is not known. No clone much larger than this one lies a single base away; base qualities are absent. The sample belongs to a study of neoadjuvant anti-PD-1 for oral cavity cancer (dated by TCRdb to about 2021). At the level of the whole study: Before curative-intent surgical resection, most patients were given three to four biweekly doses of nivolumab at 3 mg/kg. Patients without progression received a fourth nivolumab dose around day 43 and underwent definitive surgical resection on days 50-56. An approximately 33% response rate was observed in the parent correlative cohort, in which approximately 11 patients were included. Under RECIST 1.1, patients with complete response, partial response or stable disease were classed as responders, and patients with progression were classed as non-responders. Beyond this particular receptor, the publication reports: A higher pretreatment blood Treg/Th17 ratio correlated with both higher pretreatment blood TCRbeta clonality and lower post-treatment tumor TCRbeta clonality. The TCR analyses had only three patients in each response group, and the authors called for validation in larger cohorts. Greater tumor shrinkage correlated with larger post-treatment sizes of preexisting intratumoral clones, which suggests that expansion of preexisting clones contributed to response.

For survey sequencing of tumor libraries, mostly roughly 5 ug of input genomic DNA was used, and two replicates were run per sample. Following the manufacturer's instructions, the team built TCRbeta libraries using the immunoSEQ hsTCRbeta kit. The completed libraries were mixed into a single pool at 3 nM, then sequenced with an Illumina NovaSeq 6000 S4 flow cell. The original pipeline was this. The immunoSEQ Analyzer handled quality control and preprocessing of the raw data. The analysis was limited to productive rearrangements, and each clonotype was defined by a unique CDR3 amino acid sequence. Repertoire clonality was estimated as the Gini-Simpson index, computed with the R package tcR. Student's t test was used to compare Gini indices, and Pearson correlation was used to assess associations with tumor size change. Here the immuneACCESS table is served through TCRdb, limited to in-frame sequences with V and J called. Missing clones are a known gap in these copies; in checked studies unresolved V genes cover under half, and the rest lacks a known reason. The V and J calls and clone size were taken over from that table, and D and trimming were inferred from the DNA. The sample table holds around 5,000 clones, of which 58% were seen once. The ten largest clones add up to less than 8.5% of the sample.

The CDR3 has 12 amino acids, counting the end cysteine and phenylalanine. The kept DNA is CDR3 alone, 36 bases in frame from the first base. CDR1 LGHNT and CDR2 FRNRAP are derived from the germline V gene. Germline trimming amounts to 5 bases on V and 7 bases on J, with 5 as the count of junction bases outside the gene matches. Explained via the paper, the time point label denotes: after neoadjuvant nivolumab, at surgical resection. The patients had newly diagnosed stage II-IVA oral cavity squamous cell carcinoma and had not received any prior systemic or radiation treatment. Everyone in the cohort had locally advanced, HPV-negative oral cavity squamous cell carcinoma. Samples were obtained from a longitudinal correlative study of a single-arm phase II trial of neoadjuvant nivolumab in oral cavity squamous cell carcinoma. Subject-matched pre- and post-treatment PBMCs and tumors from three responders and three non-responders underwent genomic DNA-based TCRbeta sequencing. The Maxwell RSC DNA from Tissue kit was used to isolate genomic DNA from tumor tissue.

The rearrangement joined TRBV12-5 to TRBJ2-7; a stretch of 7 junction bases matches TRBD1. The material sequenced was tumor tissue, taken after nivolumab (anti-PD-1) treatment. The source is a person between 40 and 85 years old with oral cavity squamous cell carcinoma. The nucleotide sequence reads TGTGCTAGTGGTCCACAGGGGAGAGAGCAGTACTTC. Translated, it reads CASGPQGREQYF.